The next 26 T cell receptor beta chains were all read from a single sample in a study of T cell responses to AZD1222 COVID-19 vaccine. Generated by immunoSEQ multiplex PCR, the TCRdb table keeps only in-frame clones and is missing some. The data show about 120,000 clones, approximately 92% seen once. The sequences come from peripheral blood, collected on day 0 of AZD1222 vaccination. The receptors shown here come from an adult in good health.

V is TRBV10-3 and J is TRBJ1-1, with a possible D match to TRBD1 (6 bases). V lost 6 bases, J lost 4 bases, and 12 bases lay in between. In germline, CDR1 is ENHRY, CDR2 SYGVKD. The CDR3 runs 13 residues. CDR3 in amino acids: CAIRFTGSTEAFF. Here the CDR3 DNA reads TGTGCCATCAGGTTCACAGGGTCCACTGAAGCTTTCTTT.

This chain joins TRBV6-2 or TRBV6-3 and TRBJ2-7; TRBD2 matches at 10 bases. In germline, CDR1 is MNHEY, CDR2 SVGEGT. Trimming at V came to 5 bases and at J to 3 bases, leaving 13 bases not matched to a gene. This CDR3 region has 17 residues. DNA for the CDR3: TGTGCCAGCAGTGTACCGTCAAGCGGGAGGGTAGGCTACGAGCAGTACTTC. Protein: CASSVPSSGRVGYEQYF.

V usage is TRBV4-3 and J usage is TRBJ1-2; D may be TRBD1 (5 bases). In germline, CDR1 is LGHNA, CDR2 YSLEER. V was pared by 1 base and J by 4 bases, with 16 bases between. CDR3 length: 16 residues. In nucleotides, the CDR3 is TGCGCCAGCAGCCAAGGTTACGCAGGGAAGGGCTATGGCTACACCTTC. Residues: CASSQGYAGKGYGYTF.

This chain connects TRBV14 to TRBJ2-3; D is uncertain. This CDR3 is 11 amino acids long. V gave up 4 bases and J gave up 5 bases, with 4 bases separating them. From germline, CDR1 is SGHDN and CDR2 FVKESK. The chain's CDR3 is CASSLKDTQYF. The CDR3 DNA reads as TGTGCCAGCAGCCTAAAAGATACGCAGTATTTT. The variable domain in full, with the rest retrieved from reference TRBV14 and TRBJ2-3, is EAGVTQFPSHSVIEKGQTVTLRCDPISGHDNLYWYRRVMGKEIKFLLHFVKESKQDESGMPNNRFLAERTGGTYSTLKVQPAELEDSGVYFCASSLKDTQYFGPGTRLTVL.

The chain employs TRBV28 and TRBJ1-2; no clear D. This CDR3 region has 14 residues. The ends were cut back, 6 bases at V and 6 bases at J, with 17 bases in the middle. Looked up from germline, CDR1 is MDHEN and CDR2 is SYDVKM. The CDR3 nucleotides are TGTGCCAGCAGCTCCATCGTCCGAGGGCATGGCTACACCTTC. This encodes CASSSIVRGHGYTF.

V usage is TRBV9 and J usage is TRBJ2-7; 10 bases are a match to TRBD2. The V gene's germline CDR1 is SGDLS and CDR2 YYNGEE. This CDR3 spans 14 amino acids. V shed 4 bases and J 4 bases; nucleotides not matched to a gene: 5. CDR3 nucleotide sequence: TGTGCCAGCAGCAAAGGACTAGCGGAATACGAGCAGTACTTC. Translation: CASSKGLAEYEQYF.

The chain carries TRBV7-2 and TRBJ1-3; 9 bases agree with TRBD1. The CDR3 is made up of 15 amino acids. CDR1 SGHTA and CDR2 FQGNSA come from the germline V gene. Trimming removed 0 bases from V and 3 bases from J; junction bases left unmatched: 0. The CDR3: CASSLAGQGGNTIYF. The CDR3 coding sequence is TGTGCCAGCAGCTTAGCGGGACAGGGTGGAAACACCATATATTTT.

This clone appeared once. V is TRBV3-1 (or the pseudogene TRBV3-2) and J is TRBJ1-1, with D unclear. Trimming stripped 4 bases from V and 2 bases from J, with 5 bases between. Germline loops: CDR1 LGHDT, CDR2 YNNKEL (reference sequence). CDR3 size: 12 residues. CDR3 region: CASSPANTEAFF. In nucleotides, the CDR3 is TGTGCCAGCAGCCCGGCCAACACTGAAGCTTTCTTT.

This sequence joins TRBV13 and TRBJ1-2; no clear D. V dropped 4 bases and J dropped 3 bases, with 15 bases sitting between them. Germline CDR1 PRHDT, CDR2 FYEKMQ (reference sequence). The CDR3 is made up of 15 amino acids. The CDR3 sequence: CASSSLSGLDYGYTF. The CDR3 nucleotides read TGTGCCAGCAGCTCCCTCTCGGGATTGGACTATGGCTACACCTTC.

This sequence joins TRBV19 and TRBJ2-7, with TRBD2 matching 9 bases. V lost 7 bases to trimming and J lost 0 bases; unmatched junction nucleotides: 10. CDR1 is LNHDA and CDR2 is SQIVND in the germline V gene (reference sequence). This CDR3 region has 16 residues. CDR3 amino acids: CASTRGGSGSSYEQYF. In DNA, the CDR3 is TGTGCCAGTACCCGAGGAGGTAGCGGGAGCTCCTACGAGCAGTACTTC.

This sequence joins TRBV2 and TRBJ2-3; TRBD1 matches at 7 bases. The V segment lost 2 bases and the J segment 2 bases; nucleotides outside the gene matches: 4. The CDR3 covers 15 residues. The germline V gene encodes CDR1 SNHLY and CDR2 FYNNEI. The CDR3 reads CASSEYRGHTDTQYF. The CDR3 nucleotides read TGTGCCAGCAGTGAATATAGGGGGCACACAGATACGCAGTATTTT.

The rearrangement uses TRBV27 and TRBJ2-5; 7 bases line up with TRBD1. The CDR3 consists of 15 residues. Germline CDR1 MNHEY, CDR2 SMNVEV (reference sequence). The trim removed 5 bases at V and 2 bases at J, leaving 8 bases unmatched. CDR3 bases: TGTGCCAGCAGTGGCCGGGACAGTGCACAAGAGACCCAGTACTTC. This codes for CASSGRDSAQETQYF.

CDR3 sequence (DNA): TGTGCCACCAGCAGTAGTGCTCAGCCCCAGCATTTT. Its translation is CATSSSAQPQHF. The V and J genes are TRBV15 and TRBJ1-5; D remains unclear. Germline-derived CDR1 and CDR2 are LNHNV and YYDKDF (reference sequence). V lost 3 bases, J lost 6 bases, and 6 bases lay in between. The CDR3 is 12 amino acids. The entire variable domain, with the rest obtained from reference TRBV15 and TRBJ1-5, is as follows: DAMVIQNPRYQVTQFGKPVTLSCSQTLNHNVMYWYQQKSSQAPKLLFHYYDKDFNNEADTPDNFQSRRPNTSFCFLDIRSPGLGDTAMYLCATSSSAQPQHFGDGTRLSIL.

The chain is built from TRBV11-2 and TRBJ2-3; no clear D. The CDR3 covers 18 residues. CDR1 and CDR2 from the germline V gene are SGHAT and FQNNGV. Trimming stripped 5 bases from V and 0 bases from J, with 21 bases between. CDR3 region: CASSLRSASAPSTDTQYF. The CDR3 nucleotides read TGTGCCAGCAGCCTCCGATCGGCATCGGCACCTAGCACAGATACGCAGTATTTT.

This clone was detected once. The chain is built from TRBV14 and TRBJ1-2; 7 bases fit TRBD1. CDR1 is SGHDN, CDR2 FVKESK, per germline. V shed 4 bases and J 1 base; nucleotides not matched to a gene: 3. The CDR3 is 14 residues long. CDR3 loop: CASSPGQVNYGYTF. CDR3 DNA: TGTGCCAGCAGCCCTGGACAGGTTAACTATGGCTACACCTTC.

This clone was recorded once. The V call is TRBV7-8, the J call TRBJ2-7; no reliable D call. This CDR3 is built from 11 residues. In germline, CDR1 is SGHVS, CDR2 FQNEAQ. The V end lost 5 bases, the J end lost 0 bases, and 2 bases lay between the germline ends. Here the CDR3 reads CASSISYEQYF. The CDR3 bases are TGTGCCAGCAGCATCTCCTACGAGCAGTACTTC.

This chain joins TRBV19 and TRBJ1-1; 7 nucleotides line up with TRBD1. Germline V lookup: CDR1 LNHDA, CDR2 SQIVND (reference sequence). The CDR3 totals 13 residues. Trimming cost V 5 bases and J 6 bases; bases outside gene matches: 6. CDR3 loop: CASSVRDRAEAFF. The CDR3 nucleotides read TGTGCCAGTAGTGTACGGGACAGAGCTGAAGCTTTCTTT.

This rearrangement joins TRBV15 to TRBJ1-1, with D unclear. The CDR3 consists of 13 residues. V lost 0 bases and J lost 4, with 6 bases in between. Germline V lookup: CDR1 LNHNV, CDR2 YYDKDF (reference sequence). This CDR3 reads CATSRDGSTEAFF. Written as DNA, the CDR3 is TGTGCCACCAGCAGAGATGGGAGCACTGAAGCTTTCTTT.

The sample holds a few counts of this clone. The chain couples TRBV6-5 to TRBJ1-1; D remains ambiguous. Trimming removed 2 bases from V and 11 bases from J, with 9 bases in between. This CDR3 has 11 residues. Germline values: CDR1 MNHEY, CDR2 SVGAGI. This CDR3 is CASSYGVRAFF. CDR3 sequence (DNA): TGTGCCAGCAGTTACGGGGTACGCGCTTTCTTT.

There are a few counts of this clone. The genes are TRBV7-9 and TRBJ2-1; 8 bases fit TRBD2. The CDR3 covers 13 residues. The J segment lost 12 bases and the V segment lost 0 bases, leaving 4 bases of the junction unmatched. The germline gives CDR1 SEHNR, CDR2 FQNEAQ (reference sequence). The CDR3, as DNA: TGTGCCAGCAGCTTAGCAGCGGGGGCGGGGCAGTTCTTC. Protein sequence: CASSLAAGAGQFF.

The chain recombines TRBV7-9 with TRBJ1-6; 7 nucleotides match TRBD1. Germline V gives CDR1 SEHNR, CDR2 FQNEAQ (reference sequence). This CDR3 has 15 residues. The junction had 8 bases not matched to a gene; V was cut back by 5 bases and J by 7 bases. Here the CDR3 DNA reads TGTGCCAGCAGCACGATGACAGGGCGAAATTCACCCCTCCACTTT. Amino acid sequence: CASSTMTGRNSPLHF.

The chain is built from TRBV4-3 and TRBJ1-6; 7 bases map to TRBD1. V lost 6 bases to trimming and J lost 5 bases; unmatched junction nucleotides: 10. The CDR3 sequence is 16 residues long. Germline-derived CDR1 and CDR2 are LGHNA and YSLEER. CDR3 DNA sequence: TGCGCCAGCAGTCAAACTCCGGGACAGAATAATTCACCCCTCCACTTT. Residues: CASSQTPGQNNSPLHF.

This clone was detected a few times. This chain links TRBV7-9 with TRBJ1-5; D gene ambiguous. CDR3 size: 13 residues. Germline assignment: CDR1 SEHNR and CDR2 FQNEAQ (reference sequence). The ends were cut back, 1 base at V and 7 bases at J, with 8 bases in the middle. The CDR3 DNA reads TGTGCCAGCAGCTTAGGGTACGACCAGCCCCAGCATTTT. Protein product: CASSLGYDQPQHF.

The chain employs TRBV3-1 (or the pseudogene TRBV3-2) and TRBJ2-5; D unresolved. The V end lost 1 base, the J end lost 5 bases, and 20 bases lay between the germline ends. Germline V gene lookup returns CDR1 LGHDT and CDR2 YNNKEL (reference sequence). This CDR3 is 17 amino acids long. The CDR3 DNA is TGTGCCAGCAGCCAAGTCCGGTTCAAACGGTCCGGGGAGACCCAGTACTTC. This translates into CASSQVRFKRSGETQYF.

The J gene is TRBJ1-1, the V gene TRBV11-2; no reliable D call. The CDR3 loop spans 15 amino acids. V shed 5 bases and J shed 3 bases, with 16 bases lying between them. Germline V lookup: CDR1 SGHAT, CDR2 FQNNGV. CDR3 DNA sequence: TGTGCCAGCAGCCTGCTTCAGGCCGGGGACACTGAAGCTTTCTTT. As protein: CASSLLQAGDTEAFF.

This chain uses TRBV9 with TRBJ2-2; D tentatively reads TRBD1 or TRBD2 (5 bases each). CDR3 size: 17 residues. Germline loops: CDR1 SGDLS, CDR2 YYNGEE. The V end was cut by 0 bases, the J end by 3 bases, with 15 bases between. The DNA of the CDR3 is TGTGCCAGCAGCGTAGCTTCCCGTACGGGGCACACCGGGGAGCTGTTTTTT. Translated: CASSVASRTGHTGELFF.